The 25 T cell receptor beta chains below were found in one sample sequenced in a study of early T cells in non-severe SARS-CoV-2 infection. TCRdb processed the 5' RACE reads anew with MiXCR; each CDR3 protein has one entry. Of 35,000 to 45,000 distinct CDR3 sequences listed, approximately 7.9% are singletons. Here the sequenced sample was whole blood, taken at baseline. These receptors were taken from an adult who was a healthcare worker with PCR-confirmed SARS-CoV-2 infection or an uninfected control (not recorded which).

The chain uses TRBV4-1 and TRBJ2-7; possible D gene TRBD1, 5 bases. V was clipped by 0 bases and J by 6 bases, with 15 bases between them. The V gene's germline CDR1 is MGHRA and CDR2 YSYEKL. The CDR3 is 15 residues long. CDR3 coding DNA: TGCGCCAGCAGCCAAGATAGAAGTGGGGCCGGCGAGCAGTACTTC. This sequence encodes CASSQDRSGAGEQYF.

This clonotype has just a few counts. The CDR3 reads CASTSTDTQYF. DNA of the CDR3: TGTGCCAGTACGAGCACAGATACGCAGTATTTT. The chain is built from TRBV19 and TRBJ2-3; no reliable D call. This CDR3 spans 11 amino acids. Trimming took 7 bases from V and 0 from J, leaving 2 bases between them. Germline V gene data show CDR1 as LNHDA and CDR2 as SQIVND (reference sequence).

This clonotype has only a few counts. The chain is built from TRBV6-1 and TRBJ2-1; D unclear. Germline loops: CDR1 MNHNS, CDR2 SASEGT. The CDR3 extends over 14 amino acids. Trimming shortened V by 4 bases and J by 2 bases, and 9 bases separated the two germline ends. The CDR3 spells CASSVQDAYNEQFF. CDR3 sequence (DNA): TGTGCCAGCAGTGTCCAGGACGCCTACAATGAGCAGTTCTTC.

This clonotype appeared many times. The genes are TRBV12-3 or TRBV12-4 and TRBJ1-3; no reliable D call. The CDR3 sequence is 12 residues long. V was clipped by 6 bases and J by 4 bases, with 7 bases between them. The CDR3 region is CASSVMGNTIYF. CDR3 sequence (DNA): TGTGCCAGCAGCGTAATGGGAAACACCATATATTTT.

In its sample, this clonotype was seen a few times. CDR3 nucleotides: TGCAGTGCTAAGGGACTAGCGGGCGGAGGAGCAGATACGCAGTATTTT. Translation gives CSAKGLAGGGADTQYF. The chain couples TRBV20-1 to TRBJ2-3, with 12 bases that match TRBD2. Per the germline V gene, CDR1 is DFQATT and CDR2 is SNEGSKA (reference sequence). Trimming took 4 bases from V and 4 from J; bases not matched to a gene: 9. CDR3 length: 16 residues.

This clonotype was observed a handful of times. The junction departs from the called germline gene at one end, perhaps through a read error. The V call is TRBV2, the J call TRBJ1-2; D unresolved. The length of the CDR3 is 11 residues. Germline V lookup: CDR1 SNHLY, CDR2 FYNNEI. Written as DNA, the CDR3 is TGTGCCAGCAGTGAAGCGCTGTGGAACGTCTTC. This sequence encodes CASSEALWNVF.

In this sample, this clonotype turned up a few times. The chain joins TRBV11-2 to TRBJ2-5; 8 bases line up with TRBD2. The germline V gene encodes CDR1 SGHAT and CDR2 FQNNGV. With V trimmed by 0 bases and J by 0 bases, 6 bases remained unmatched. The CDR3 has 17 amino acids. Here the CDR3 DNA reads TGTGCCAGCAGCTTAGAGTCGGGGGGGCCGTACCAAGAGACCCAGTACTTC. Translating it yields CASSLESGGPYQETQYF.

This clonotype was observed a few times. The gene calls are TRBV21-1 and TRBJ2-5; the D call of TRBD1 is as the table states it, not checked on the DNA. TRBV21-1 is noted as a pseudogene. The CDR3 consists of 15 residues. CDR3 amino acids: CASSARRQGRETQYF. The CDR3 region has the DNA TGTGCCAGCAGCGCCCGGCGACAGGGTCGGGAGACCCAGTACTTC.

This clonotype was detected only a few times. The chain recombines TRBV14 with TRBJ2-5; D gene unclear. The CDR3 covers 13 residues. V was trimmed by 6 bases and J by 1 base, leaving 9 bases between them. The germline CDR1 and CDR2 sequences are SGHDN and FVKESK. The CDR3 reads CASRSRSQETQYF. CDR3 DNA: TGTGCCAGCAGGTCACGGAGCCAAGAGACCCAGTACTTC.

The V call is TRBV5-5, the J call TRBJ2-1; weak D call: TRBD2 (5 bases). Germline lookup yields CDR1 SGHKS and CDR2 YYEKEE (reference sequence). V was shortened by 0 bases and J by 0 bases, with 10 bases between the two germline ends. The CDR3 runs 16 residues. In DNA form, the CDR3 reads TGTGCCAGCAGCTTGGCCGGGGAGTACTCCTACAATGAGCAGTTCTTC. As protein: CASSLAGEYSYNEQFF.

The rearrangement joins TRBV20-1 to TRBJ2-7; 7 bases align to TRBD1. Trimming at V came to 6 bases and at J to 0 bases, leaving 5 bases not matched to a gene. Germline V CDR1 and CDR2: DFQATT, SNEGSKA (reference sequence). The CDR3 totals 13 residues. The CDR3 protein is CSAPDRSSYEQYF. The CDR3 bases are TGCAGTGCCCCGGACAGGAGCTCCTACGAGCAGTACTTC.

The chain couples TRBV11-3 to TRBJ2-2; D gene uncertain. CDR3 length: 13 residues. Trimming stripped 1 base from V and 3 bases from J, with 3 bases between. Germline CDR1 SGHNT, CDR2 YENEEA. The CDR3 bases are TGTGCCAGCAGCTTAGGGGACACCGGGGAGCTGTTTTTT. As protein: CASSLGDTGELFF.

The sample holds a few counts of this clonotype. V is TRBV3-1 and J is TRBJ1-5, with D uncertain. This CDR3 region has 15 residues. V lost 1 base and J 1 base, leaving 8 bases between the germline ends. The germline gives CDR1 LGHDT, CDR2 YNNKEL (reference sequence). CDR3 DNA: TGTGCCAGCAGCCAAGGGGCGGAAAGCAATCAGCCCCAGCATTTT. It yields the protein CASSQGAESNQPQHF. Complete variable domain (other parts from reference TRBV3-1 and TRBJ1-5): DTAVSQTPKYLVTQMGNDKSIKCEQNLGHDTMYWYKQDSKKFLKIMFSYNNKELIINETVPNRFSPKSPDKAHLNLHINSLELGDSAVYFCASSQGAESNQPQHFGDGTRLSIL.

This clonotype turned up a few times. The V and J genes are TRBV20-1 and TRBJ1-1; D is unclear. This CDR3 contains 16 residues. Germline lookup yields CDR1 DFQATT and CDR2 SNEGSKA (reference sequence). V lost 1 base and J lost 4, with 19 bases in between. In DNA, the CDR3 is TGCAGTGCTAGAGTTCAGGTCTTCCAGCGGGGCACTGAAGCTTTCTTT. Its translation: CSARVQVFQRGTEAFF.

This clonotype has only a few counts. The genes are TRBV11-2 and TRBJ2-3; TRBD2 aligns across 9 bases. The junction had 9 bases not matched to a gene; V was cut back by 5 bases and J by 3 bases. The CDR3 sequence is 16 residues long. Per germline, CDR1 SGHAT and CDR2 FQNNGV. CDR3 protein: CASSDEDSGGTDTQYF. For the CDR3, the DNA is TGTGCCAGCAGCGATGAAGATAGCGGGGGAACAGATACGCAGTATTTT.

Ten or more counts support this clonotype. The V call is TRBV5-1, the J call TRBJ2-3; TRBD2 aligns across 12 bases. V gave up 1 base and J gave up 5 bases; unmatched junction bases: 5. This CDR3 spans 16 amino acids. Germline lookup yields CDR1 SGHRS and CDR2 YFSETQ. For the CDR3, the DNA is TGCGCCAGCAGCTTGCCTAGCGGGGGGGCCGGAGATACGCAGTATTTT. Translation gives CASSLPSGGAGDTQYF.

This clonotype was seen only a few times. The rearrangement links TRBV2 to TRBJ2-5; D remains ambiguous. The CDR3 has 12 residues. V was cut by 7 bases and J by 4 bases, with 10 bases left in between. The germline V gene has CDR1 SNHLY and CDR2 FYNNEI. This chain's CDR3 is CASIGSGETQYF. The CDR3 bases are TGTGCCAGCATCGGCTCGGGAGAGACCCAGTACTTC.

For the CDR3, the DNA is TGCAGTGCTAGGCCCGGTGGAAACACCATATATTTT. It is translated as CSARPGGNTIYF. V usage is TRBV20-1 and J usage is TRBJ1-3; D ambiguous. This CDR3 comprises 12 residues. The V gene's germline CDR1 is DFQATT and CDR2 SNEGSKA (reference sequence). Deletions cut 3 bases from V and 3 bases from J, with 6 bases between.

This clonotype was seen many times. The rearrangement uses TRBV6-6 and TRBJ1-6, with D perhaps TRBD1 (5 bases). The CDR3 runs to 14 residues. Germline loops: CDR1 MNHNY, CDR2 SVGAGI (reference sequence). Trimming cost V 7 bases and J 5 bases, with 12 bases left between them. The CDR3 sequence is CASTLRGDNSPLHF. In DNA form, the CDR3 reads TGTGCCAGCACCCTCCGGGGGGATAATTCACCCCTCCACTTT.

V is TRBV5-6 and J is TRBJ2-3, with TRBD1 matching 8 bases. The CDR3 consists of 16 residues. The germline gives CDR1 SGHDT, CDR2 YYEEEE. Germline trimming cut 3 bases from V and 0 bases from J; bases unmatched to any gene: 6. The DNA for the CDR3 is TGTGCCAGCAGCTCCAACCAGGGGGCTAGCACAGATACGCAGTATTTT. Translated, it gives CASSSNQGASTDTQYF.

This chain joins TRBV5-1 and TRBJ2-1, with D possibly TRBD2 on 6 matching bases. V was shortened by 0 bases and J by 2 bases, with 9 bases between the two germline ends. The CDR3 is 15 residues long. Germline CDR1 SGHRS, CDR2 YFSETQ. CDR3 residues: CASSLDGGTYNEQFF. The CDR3 nucleotides are TGCGCCAGCAGCTTGGACGGGGGTACCTACAATGAGCAGTTCTTC.

This clonotype was seen ten or more times. This sequence joins TRBV6-6 and TRBJ1-1, with 11 bases aligning to TRBD1. J lost 6 bases, V lost 5 bases, and 11 bases had no gene match. The V gene's germline CDR1 is MNHNY and CDR2 SVGAGI (reference sequence). CDR3 size: 16 residues. The CDR3 sequence is CASSMGQGGSRAEAFF. In DNA form, the CDR3 reads TGTGCCAGCAGTATGGGACAGGGGGGCTCGAGGGCTGAAGCTTTCTTT.

This clonotype occurred many times. The chain is built from TRBV6-5 and TRBJ1-5, with D possibly matching TRBD1 (6 bases). The germline V gene encodes CDR1 MNHEY and CDR2 SVGAGI. The ends were cut back, 6 bases at V and 4 bases at J, with 19 bases in the middle. The CDR3 is made up of 16 amino acids. In nucleotides, the CDR3 is TGTGCCAGCAGAACCACCTCGACAGGAAAAAATCAGCCCCAGCATTTT. Translation gives CASRTTSTGKNQPQHF.

V usage is TRBV6-5 and J usage is TRBJ1-2, with D uncertain. Germline CDR1 reads MNHEY; CDR2 reads SVGAGI. Trimming took 4 bases from V and 4 from J, leaving 10 bases between them. This CDR3 contains 13 residues. The CDR3 region has the DNA TGTGCCAGCAGTTTCTCCGGGCCCTATGGCTACACCTTC. As protein: CASSFSGPYGYTF.

In this sample, this clonotype turned up a few times. This sequence joins TRBV2 and TRBJ1-4; D not resolved. The CDR3 covers 15 residues. Deletions cut 6 bases from V and 0 bases from J, with 11 bases between. Germline CDR1 reads SNHLY; CDR2 reads FYNNEI. The DNA for the CDR3 is TGTGCCAGCAGGATAGACGTTGCAACTAATGAAAAACTGTTTTTT. It is translated as CASRIDVATNEKLFF.